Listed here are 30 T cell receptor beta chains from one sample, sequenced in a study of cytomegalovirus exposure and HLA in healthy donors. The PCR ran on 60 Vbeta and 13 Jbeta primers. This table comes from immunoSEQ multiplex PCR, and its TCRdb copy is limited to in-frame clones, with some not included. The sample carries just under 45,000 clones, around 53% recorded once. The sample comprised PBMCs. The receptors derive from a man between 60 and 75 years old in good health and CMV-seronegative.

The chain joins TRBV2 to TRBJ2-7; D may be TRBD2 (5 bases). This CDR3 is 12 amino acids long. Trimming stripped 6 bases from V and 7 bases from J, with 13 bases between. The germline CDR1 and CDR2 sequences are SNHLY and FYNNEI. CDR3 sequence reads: CASRSDSLEQYF. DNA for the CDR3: TGTGCCAGCAGATCGGACTCCCTTGAGCAGTACTTC.

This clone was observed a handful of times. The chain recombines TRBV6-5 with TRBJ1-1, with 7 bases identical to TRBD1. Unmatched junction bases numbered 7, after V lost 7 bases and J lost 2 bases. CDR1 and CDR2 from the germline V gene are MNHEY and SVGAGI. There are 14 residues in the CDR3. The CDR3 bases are TGTGCCAGCACCCCTCGACAGGGTAACACTGAAGCTTTCTTT. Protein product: CASTPRQGNTEAFF.

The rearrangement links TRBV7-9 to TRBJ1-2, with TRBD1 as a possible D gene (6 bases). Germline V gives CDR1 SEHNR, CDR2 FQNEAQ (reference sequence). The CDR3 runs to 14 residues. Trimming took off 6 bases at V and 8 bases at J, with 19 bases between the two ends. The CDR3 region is CASSHDTTRGGYTF. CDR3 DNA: TGTGCCAGCAGTCACGACACTACCAGGGGCGGCTACACCTTC. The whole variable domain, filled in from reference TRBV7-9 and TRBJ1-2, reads DTGVSQNPRHKITKRGQNVTFRCDPISEHNRLYWYRQTLGQGPEFLTYFQNEAQLEKSRLLSDRFSAERPKGSFSTLEIQRTEQGDSAMYLCASSHDTTRGGYTFGSGTRLTVV.

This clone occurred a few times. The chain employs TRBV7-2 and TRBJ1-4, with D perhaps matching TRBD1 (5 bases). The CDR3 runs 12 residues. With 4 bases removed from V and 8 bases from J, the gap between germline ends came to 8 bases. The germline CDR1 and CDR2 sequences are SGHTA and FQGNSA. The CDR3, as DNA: TGTGCCAGCAGCTCTGACAGAGAAAAACTGTTTTTT. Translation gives CASSSDREKLFF.

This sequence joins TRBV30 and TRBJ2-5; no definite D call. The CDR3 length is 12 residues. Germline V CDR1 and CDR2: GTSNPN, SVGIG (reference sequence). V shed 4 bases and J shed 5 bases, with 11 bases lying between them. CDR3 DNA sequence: TGTGCCTGGACCGACAATCGGGAGACCCAGTACTTC. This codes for CAWTDNRETQYF.

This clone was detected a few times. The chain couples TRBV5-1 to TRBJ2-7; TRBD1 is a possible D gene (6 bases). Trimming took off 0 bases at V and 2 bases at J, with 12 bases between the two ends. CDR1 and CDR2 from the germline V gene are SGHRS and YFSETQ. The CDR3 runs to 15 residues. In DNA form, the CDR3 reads TGCGCCAGCAGCTTGGGGGGGACAACGCCCTACGAGCAGTACTTC. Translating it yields CASSLGGTTPYEQYF.

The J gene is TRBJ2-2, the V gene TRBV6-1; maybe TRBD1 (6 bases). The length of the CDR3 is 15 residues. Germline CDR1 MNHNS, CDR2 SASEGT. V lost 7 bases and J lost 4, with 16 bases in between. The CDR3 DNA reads TGTGCCAGCATGGGGGTGGGGGCGGGCACCGGGGAGCTGTTTTTT. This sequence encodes CASMGVGAGTGELFF.

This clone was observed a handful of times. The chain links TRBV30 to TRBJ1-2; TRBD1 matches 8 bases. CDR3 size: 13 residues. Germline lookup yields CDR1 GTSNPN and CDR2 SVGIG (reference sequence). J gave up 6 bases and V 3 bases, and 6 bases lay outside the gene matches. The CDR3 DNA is TGTGCCTGGAGGGATGACAGGGGAAATGGCTACACCTTC. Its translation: CAWRDDRGNGYTF.

The CDR3 sequence is CAISDPTGGSNQPQHF. The CDR3 DNA sequence: TGTGCCATCAGTGACCCCACAGGGGGCAGCAATCAGCCCCAGCATTTT. V and J are TRBV10-3 and TRBJ1-5; 9 bases are shared with TRBD1. V gave up 3 bases and J gave up 1 base; unmatched junction bases: 4. The length of the CDR3 is 16 residues. Germline V gives CDR1 ENHRY, CDR2 SYGVKD.

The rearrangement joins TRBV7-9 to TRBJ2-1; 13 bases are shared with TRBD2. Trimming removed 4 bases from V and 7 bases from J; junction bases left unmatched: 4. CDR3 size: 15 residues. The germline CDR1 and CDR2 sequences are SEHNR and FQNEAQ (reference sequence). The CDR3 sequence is CASSSAGLAGNEQFF. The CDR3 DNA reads TGTGCCAGCAGCTCAGCGGGACTAGCGGGGAATGAGCAGTTCTTC.

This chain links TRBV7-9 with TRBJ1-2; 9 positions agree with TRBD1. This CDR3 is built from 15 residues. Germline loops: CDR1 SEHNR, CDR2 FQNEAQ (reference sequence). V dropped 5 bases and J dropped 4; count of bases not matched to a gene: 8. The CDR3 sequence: CASSKRDRVFYGYTF. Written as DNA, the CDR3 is TGTGCCAGCAGCAAGAGGGACAGGGTTTTCTATGGCTACACCTTC. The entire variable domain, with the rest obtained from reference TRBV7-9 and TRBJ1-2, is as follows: DTGVSQNPRHKITKRGQNVTFRCDPISEHNRLYWYRQTLGQGPEFLTYFQNEAQLEKSRLLSDRFSAERPKGSFSTLEIQRTEQGDSAMYLCASSKRDRVFYGYTFGSGTRLTVV.

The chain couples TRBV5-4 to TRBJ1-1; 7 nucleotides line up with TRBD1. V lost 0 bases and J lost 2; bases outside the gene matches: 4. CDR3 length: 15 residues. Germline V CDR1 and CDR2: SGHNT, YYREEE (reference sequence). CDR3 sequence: CASSLGTGSNTEAFF. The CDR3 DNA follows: TGTGCCAGCAGCTTGGGGACAGGTTCCAACACTGAAGCTTTCTTT.

The CDR3 DNA reads TGTGCCAGCAGTACCCGACAGGCCTACACTGAAGCTTTCTTT. Translated: CASSTRQAYTEAFF. The rearrangement uses TRBV27 and TRBJ1-1; D might be TRBD1 (6 bases). The CDR3 consists of 14 residues. Germline-derived CDR1 and CDR2 are MNHEY and SMNVEV (reference sequence). V was shortened by 5 bases and J by 3 bases, with 13 bases between the two germline ends.

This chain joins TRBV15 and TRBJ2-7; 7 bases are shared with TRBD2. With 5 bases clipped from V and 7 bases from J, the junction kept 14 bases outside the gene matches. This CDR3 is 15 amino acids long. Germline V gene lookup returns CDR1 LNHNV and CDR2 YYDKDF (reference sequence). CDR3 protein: CATSGHGGGSYEQYF. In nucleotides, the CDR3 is TGTGCCACCAGCGGCCATGGGGGGGGAAGCTATGAGCAGTACTTC. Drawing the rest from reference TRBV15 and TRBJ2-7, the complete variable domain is DAMVIQNPRYQVTQFGKPVTLSCSQTLNHNVMYWYQQKSSQAPKLLFHYYDKDFNNEADTPDNFQSRRPNTSFCFLDIRSPGLGDTAMYLCATSGHGGGSYEQYFGPGTRLTVT.

The CDR3 spells CAISIPGGIRGYTF. The CDR3 region has the DNA TGTGCCATCTCAATCCCCGGGGGTATACGTGGCTACACCTTC. This chain uses TRBV6-6 with TRBJ1-2, with D perhaps TRBD1 (5 bases). V lost 10 bases and J 7 bases, leaving 22 bases between the germline ends. This CDR3 has 14 residues. Germline-derived CDR1 and CDR2 are MNHNY and SVGAGI (reference sequence).

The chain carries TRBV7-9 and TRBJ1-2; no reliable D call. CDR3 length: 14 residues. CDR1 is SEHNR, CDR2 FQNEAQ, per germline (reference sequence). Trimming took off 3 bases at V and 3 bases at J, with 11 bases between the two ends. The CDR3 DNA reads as TGTGCCAGCAGCTTGGAGAACGGGTACTATGGCTACACCTTC. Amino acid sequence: CASSLENGYYGYTF.

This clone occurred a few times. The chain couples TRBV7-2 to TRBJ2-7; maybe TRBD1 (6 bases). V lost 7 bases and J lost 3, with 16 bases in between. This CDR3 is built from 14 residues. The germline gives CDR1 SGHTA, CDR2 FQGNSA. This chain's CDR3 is CASTPGTGSYEQYF. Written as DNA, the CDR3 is TGTGCCAGCACCCCCGGCACAGGGAGCTACGAGCAGTACTTC.

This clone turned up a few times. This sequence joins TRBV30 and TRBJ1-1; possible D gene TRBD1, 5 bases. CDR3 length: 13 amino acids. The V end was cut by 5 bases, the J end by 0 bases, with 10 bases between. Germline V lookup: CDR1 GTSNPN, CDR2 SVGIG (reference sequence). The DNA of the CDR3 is TGTGCCTGGGCAGGGATCATGAACACTGAAGCTTTCTTT. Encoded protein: CAWAGIMNTEAFF.

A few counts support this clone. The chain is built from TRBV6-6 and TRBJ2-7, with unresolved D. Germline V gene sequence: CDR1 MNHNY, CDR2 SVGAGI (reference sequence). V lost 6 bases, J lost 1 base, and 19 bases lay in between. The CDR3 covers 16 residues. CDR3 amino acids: CASRTGWSTFSYEQYF. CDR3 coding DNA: TGTGCCAGCAGAACCGGGTGGAGCACCTTTTCCTACGAGCAGTACTTC.

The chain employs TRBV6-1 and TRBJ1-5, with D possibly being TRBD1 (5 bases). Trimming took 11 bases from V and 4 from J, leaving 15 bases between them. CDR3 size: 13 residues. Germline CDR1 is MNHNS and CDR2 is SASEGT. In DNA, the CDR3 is TGTGCCGCCGAGCATCAGGGAAATCAGCCCCAGCATTTT. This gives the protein CAAEHQGNQPQHF.

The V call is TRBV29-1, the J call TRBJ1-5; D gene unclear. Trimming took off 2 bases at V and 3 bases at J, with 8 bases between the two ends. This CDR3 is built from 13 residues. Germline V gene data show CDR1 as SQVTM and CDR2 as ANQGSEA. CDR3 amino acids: CSVETEINQPQHF. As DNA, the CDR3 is TGCAGCGTTGAAACAGAGATCAATCAGCCCCAGCATTTT.

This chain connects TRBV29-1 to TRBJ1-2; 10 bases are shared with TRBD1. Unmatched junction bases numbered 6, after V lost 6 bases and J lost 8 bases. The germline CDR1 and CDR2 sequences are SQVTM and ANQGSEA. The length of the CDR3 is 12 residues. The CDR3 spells CSVGGTGVGYTF. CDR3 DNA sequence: TGCAGCGTCGGCGGGACAGGGGTCGGCTACACCTTC.

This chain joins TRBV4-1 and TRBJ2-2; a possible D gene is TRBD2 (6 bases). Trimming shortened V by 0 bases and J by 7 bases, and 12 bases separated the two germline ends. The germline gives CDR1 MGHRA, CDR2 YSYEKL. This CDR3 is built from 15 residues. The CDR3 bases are TGCGCCAGCAGCCAAGAATGGCGGGACGGCGGGGAGCTGTTTTTT. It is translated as CASSQEWRDGGELFF.

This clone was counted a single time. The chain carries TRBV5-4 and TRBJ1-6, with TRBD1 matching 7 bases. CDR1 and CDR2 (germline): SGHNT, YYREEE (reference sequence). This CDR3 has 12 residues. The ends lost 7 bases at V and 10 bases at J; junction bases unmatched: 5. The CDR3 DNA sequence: TGTGCCAGCCGTTTCAGGGGGTCACCCCTCCACTTT. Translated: CASRFRGSPLHF.

CDR3 nucleotide sequence: TGTGCCAGCAGTTTTTTAGGGGCCTATGGCTACACCTTC. It is translated as CASSFLGAYGYTF. The chain is built from TRBV27 and TRBJ1-2; D may be TRBD1 (5 bases). The CDR3 contains 13 residues. V was cut by 3 bases and J by 4 bases, with 9 bases left in between. Germline CDR1 is MNHEY and CDR2 is SMNVEV (reference sequence).

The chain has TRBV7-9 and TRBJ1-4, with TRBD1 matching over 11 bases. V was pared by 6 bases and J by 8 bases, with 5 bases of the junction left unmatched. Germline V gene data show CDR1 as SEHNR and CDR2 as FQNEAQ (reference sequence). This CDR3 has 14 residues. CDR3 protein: CASRGGQGEEKLFF. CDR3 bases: TGTGCCAGCAGAGGGGGACAGGGGGAGGAAAAACTGTTTTTT.

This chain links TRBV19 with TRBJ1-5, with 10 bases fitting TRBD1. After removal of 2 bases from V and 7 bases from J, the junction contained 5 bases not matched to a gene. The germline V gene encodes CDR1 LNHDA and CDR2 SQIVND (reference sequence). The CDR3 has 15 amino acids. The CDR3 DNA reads TGTGCCAGTAGTATACCGGGGACAGGGGACCAGCCCCAGCATTTT. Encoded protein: CASSIPGTGDQPQHF.

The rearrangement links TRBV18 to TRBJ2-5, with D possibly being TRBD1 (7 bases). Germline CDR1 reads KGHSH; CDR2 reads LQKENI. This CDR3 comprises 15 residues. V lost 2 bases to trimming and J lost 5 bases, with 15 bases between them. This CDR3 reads CASSPNQGGVETQYF. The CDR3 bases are TGTGCCAGCTCACCAAATCAGGGGGGAGTGGAGACCCAGTACTTC. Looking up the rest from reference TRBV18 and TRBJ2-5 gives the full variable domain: NAGVMQNPRHLVRRRGQEARLRCSPMKGHSHVYWYRQLPEEGLKFMVYLQKENIIDESGMPKERFSAEFPKEGPSILRIQQVVRGDSAAYFCASSPNQGGVETQYFGPGTRLLVL.

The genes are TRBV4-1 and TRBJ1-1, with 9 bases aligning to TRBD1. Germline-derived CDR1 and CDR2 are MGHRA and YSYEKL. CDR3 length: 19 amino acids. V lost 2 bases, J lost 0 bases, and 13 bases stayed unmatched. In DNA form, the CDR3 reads TGCGCCAGCAGCCAACCAATGGGGACAGGGATGGGAGTGAACACTGAAGCTTTCTTT. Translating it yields CASSQPMGTGMGVNTEAFF.

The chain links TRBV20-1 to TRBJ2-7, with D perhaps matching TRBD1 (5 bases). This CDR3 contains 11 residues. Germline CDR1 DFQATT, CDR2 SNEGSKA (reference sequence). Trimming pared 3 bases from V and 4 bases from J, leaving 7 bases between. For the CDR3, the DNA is TGCAGTGCTAGGGGGCAGTACGAGCAGTACTTC. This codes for CSARGQYEQYF.